Following are 10 T cell receptor beta chains from one sample sequenced in a study of blood T cell repertoires in COVID-19. Produced via immunoSEQ multiplex PCR; TCRdb's table is partial and in-frame only. The sample consists of 80,000 to 100,000 clones, 70% to 90% of them appearing once. The sequenced sample was peripheral blood. Every receptor here comes from a woman of 80 years or more in a cohort sampled during active or convalescent COVID-19.

The CDR3 reads CASSQERGLSNEKLFF. The CDR3 DNA follows: TGCGCCAGCAGCCAAGAGAGGGGGCTCTCTAATGAAAAACTGTTTTTT. The rearrangement uses TRBV4-1 and TRBJ1-4, with TRBD1 matching 7 bases. Germline CDR1 is MGHRA and CDR2 is YSYEKL. The CDR3 totals 16 residues. V shed 0 bases, J shed 3 bases, and the junction held 4 bases outside the gene matches.

The chain couples TRBV3-1 (or the pseudogene TRBV3-2) to TRBJ1-1, with TRBD1 identical over 11 bases. V was pared by 5 bases and J by 0 bases, with 5 bases of the junction left unmatched. There are 16 residues in the CDR3. Looked up from germline, CDR1 is LGHDT and CDR2 is YNNKEL (reference sequence). The CDR3 spells CASSRTGGPMNTEAFF. The CDR3 DNA sequence: TGTGCCAGCAGCAGGACAGGGGGCCCCATGAACACTGAAGCTTTCTTT.

The chain employs TRBV14 and TRBJ1-3, with a weak D call TRBD1 (5 bases). The germline V gene encodes CDR1 SGHDN and CDR2 FVKESK. There are 19 residues in the CDR3. V lost 0 bases to trimming and J lost 4 bases, with 22 bases between them. The CDR3 DNA sequence: TGTGCCAGCAGCCAAGATCTGGGCGACAGAAAGATCCCCGGAAACACCATATATTTT. Protein product: CASSQDLGDRKIPGNTIYF. The full variable domain, in which reference TRBV14 and TRBJ1-3 provide the parts outside the CDR3, is EAGVTQFPSHSVIEKGQTVTLRCDPISGHDNLYWYRRVMGKEIKFLLHFVKESKQDESGMPNNRFLAERTGGTYSTLKVQPAELEDSGVYFCASSQDLGDRKIPGNTIYFGEGSWLTVV.

This chain joins TRBV5-6 and TRBJ1-6; D uncertain. Germline V gene lookup returns CDR1 SGHDT and CDR2 YYEEEE. Trimming stripped 2 bases from V and 7 bases from J, with 13 bases between. This CDR3 is 15 amino acids long. CDR3 bases: TGTGCCAGCAGCTTCTCAGAGCGGCGAAATTCACCCCTCCACTTT. Its translation: CASSFSERRNSPLHF.

This clone was seen only once. This chain joins TRBV5-4 and TRBJ1-1; TRBD1 might be the D (6 bases). V was cut by 4 bases and J by 12 bases, with 19 bases left in between. This CDR3 comprises 13 residues. Germline CDR1 and CDR2: SGHNT and YYREEE (reference sequence). CDR3 DNA: TGTGCCAGCAGCGTCACAGGGACACCATCCCCTTTCTTT. Its protein product is CASSVTGTPSPFF.

V gene TRBV20-1 combines with J gene TRBJ1-2; D ambiguous. CDR1 is DFQATT and CDR2 is SNEGSKA in the germline V gene (reference sequence). The V gene lost 3 bases and the J gene lost 0 bases, with 5 bases spanning the gap. CDR3 size: 12 residues. The CDR3: CSASSANYGYTF. The DNA of the CDR3 is TGCAGTGCTAGTTCAGCTAACTATGGCTACACCTTC.

This sequence joins TRBV3-1 (or the pseudogene TRBV3-2) and TRBJ2-1; D call uncertain. CDR3 length: 15 amino acids. V lost 0 bases to trimming and J lost 4 bases, with 10 bases between them. Germline V gene data show CDR1 as LGHDT and CDR2 as YNNKEL (reference sequence). This CDR3 reads CASSQDVAEYNEQFF. DNA for the CDR3: TGTGCCAGCAGCCAAGATGTGGCGGAGTACAATGAGCAGTTCTTC.

This clone was observed a single time. The chain carries TRBV9 and TRBJ1-6; D gene uncertain. The CDR3 consists of 18 residues. Deletions cut 4 bases from V and 9 bases from J, with 26 bases between. The germline V gene encodes CDR1 SGDLS and CDR2 YYNGEE. CDR3 sequence: CASSSADRAGGISSPLHF. The CDR3 DNA reads as TGTGCCAGCAGCTCCGCTGATCGGGCGGGAGGGATCAGTTCACCCCTCCACTTT.

V and J are TRBV27 and TRBJ1-2, with D perhaps matching TRBD1 (5 bases). Trimming cost V 7 bases and J 8 bases, with 14 bases left between them. The CDR3 contains 12 residues. The germline V gene encodes CDR1 MNHEY and CDR2 SMNVEV (reference sequence). CDR3 amino acids: CASTSPGKGYTF. In nucleotides, the CDR3 is TGTGCCAGCACCTCACCAGGGAAGGGCTACACCTTC.

This clone was picked up many times. As DNA, the CDR3 is TGTGCCAGCAGCCAAGTCGCCCAGGGTGCTTCACCCCTCCACTTT. Translating it yields CASSQVAQGASPLHF. The genes are TRBV3-1 (or the pseudogene TRBV3-2) and TRBJ1-6; weak D call: TRBD1 (5 bases). The CDR3 consists of 15 residues. Germline CDR1 LGHDT, CDR2 YNNKEL (reference sequence). With 1 base removed from V and 9 bases from J, the gap between germline ends came to 13 bases.